This entry is about one TCR beta chain. Its antigen is still unknown. These data are taken from a study of Graves' ophthalmopathy and Graves' hyperthyroidism. Study at large: The study drew peripheral blood at initial diagnosis, before any treatment. Study results and limitations: The majority of expanded thyroid clonotypes above 0.001 frequency also occurred in blood.

Amplified material comprised TCR beta CDR3 regions derived from RNA transcripts. First-round RT-PCR relied on HTBI primers, and a second-round multiplex PCR came next. TCRdb re-called the multiplex PCR reads through MiXCR, storing one row per CDR3 protein. The sample consists of over 40,000 distinct CDR3 sequences, over 45% of them appearing once. The authors used Ficoll-Paque density gradient centrifugation to separate PBMCs. The input was roughly 10 ml of fresh peripheral blood. V was trimmed by 1 base and J by 4 bases, leaving 10 bases between them. Germline CDR1 and CDR2: GTSNPN and SVGIG (reference sequence). The CDR3 consists of 13 residues.

The chain joins TRBV30 to TRBJ1-1; D is ambiguous. This TCR came from an adult man with Graves' ophthalmopathy. The source material was peripheral blood. CDR3 DNA sequence: TGTGCCTGGAGTGGGGTGGCGAGCACTGAAGCTTTCTTT. This codes for CAWSGVASTEAFF.